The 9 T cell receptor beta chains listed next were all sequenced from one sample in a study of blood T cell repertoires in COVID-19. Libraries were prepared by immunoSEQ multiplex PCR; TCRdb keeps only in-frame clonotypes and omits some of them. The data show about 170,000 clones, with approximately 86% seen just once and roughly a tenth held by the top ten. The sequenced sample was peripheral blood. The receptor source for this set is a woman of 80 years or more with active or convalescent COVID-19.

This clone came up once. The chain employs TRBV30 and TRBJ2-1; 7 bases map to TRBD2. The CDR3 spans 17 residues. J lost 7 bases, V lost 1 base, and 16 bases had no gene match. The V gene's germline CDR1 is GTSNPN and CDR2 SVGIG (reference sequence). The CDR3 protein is CAWSGGLALGGRNEQFF. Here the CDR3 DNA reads TGTGCCTGGAGTGGCGGGCTAGCATTGGGGGGGAGGAATGAGCAGTTCTTC.

Here the CDR3 DNA reads TGTGCCAGCAGCCGTAACGACAGGGCCGGGTCACCCCTCCACTTT. This encodes CASSRNDRAGSPLHF. The chain links TRBV5-4 to TRBJ1-6; 7 bases are shared with TRBD1. Per the germline V gene, CDR1 is SGHNT and CDR2 is YYREEE (reference sequence). J lost 10 bases, V lost 4 bases, and 11 bases had no gene match. The CDR3 has 15 amino acids.

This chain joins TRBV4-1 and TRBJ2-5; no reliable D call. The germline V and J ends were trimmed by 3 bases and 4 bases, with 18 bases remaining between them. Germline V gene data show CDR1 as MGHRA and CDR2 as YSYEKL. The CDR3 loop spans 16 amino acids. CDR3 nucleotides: TGCGCCAGCAGCCAGAGCGTTATCCAGCCAAGAGAGACCCAGTACTTC. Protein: CASSQSVIQPRETQYF.

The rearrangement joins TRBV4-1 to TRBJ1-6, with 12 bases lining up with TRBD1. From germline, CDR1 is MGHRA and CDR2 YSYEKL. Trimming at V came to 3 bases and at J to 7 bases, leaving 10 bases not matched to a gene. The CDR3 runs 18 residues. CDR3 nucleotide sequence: TGCGCCAGCAGCCAGGCGGCTGGGACAGGGGGCCAAAATTCACCCCTCCACTTT. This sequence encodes CASSQAAGTGGQNSPLHF.

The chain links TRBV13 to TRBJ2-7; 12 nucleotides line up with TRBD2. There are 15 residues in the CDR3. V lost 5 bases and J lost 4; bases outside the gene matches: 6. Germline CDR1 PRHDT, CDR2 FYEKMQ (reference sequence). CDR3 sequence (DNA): TGTGCCAGCAGCCCCTCTAGCGGGAGGGCTTACGAGCAGTACTTC. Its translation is CASSPSSGRAYEQYF.

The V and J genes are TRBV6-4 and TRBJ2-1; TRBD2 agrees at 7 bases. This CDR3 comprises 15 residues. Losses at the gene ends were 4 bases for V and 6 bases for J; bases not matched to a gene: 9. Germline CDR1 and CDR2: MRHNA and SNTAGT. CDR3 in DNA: TGTGCCAGCAGTGCACAAGGGGAGGGCGGCAATGAGCAGTTCTTC. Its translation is CASSAQGEGGNEQFF.

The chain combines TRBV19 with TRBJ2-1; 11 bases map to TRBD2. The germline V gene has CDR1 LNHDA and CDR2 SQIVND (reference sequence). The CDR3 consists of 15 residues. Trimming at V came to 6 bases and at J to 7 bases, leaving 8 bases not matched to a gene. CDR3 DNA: TGTGCCAGTAGACCCCTTGTAGCGGGAGGGAATGAGCAGTTCTTC. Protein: CASRPLVAGGNEQFF.

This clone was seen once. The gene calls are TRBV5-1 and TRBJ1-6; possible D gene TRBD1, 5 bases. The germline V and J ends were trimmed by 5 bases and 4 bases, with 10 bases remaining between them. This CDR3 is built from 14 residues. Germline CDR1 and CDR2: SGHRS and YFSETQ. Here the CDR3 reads CASSRREYNSPLHF. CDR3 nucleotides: TGCGCCAGCAGTCGCAGGGAATATAATTCACCCCTCCACTTT.

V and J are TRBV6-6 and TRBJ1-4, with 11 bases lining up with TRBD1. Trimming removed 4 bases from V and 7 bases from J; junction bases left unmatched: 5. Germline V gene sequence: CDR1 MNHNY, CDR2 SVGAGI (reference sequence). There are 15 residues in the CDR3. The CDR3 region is CASSWGTGGGEKLFF. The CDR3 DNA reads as TGTGCCAGCAGTTGGGGGACAGGGGGAGGTGAAAAACTGTTTTTT.